This record covers a single T cell receptor beta chain. Its binding antigen is unknown. No much larger clone exists at a distance of one base, and base qualities are not known. The library was obtained by the immunoSEQ multiplex PCR assay. TCRdb took over this immuneACCESS table, retaining in-frame rearrangements with V and J assigned. Such tables are incomplete; in checked studies, under half of the missing clones stem from an unresolved V gene, and the remainder is unexplained. In this sample the table shows approximately 120,000 clones, around 89% of which occur a single time. The top ten constitute roughly 18% of the sample. This sample was taken from a study of control samples from healthy donors and cancer patients (dated by TCRdb to 2019 to 2021). The germline V gene (reference sequence) specifies GTSNPN as CDR1 and SVGIG as CDR2. A distance of 18 bases separates the germline ends of V and J, which lose 5 bases and 8 bases respectively. Including the terminal cysteine and phenylalanine, the CDR3 comprises 14 residues. Only CDR3 DNA is held: 42 bases, read in frame from base 1.

The TCR originated in a woman between 45 and 60 years old in good health. The source material was blood. The V and J segments used are TRBV30 and TRBJ1-4; no D segment can be confidently identified. The nucleotides are TGTGCCTGGTGTAAGACACGTCGAGCCGAAAAACTGTTTTTT. This sequence encodes CAWCKTRRAEKLFF.